This T cell receptor (beta chain) derives from a study of blood T cell repertoires in COVID-19. About the research overall: Researchers got acute and convalescent COVID-19 samples from the United States, Italy and Spain. T cells, B-cell-depleted T cells, or PBMCs provided the cDNA or gDNA that served as material.

Per the original data handling: Estimates of nucleated cell counts were drawn from the amplification of reference gene primers. TCRdb keeps only in-frame clones here, not all; method: immunoSEQ multiplex PCR. V, J and clone size were drawn from that table, and D and trimming were deduced from the DNA. The table includes 150,000 to 170,000 clones, roughly 72% detected once. Source material: peripheral blood. This sequence originates from a woman over 75 with acute or convalescent COVID-19.

The CDR3 loop is CASSLDSSPLHF. CDR3 sequence (DNA): TGCGCCAGCAGCTTGGACTCCTCACCCCTCCACTTT. The V gene is TRBV5-1, the J gene TRBJ1-6; D is unclear. Between the trimmed V and J ends, which lost 0 bases and 10 bases, there was a span of 5 bases. The CDR3 loop spans 12 amino acids. Germline V gives CDR1 SGHRS, CDR2 YFSETQ.